Reported below is one T cell receptor (beta chain). Method: immunoSEQ multiplex PCR; TCRdb's copy keeps in-frame clones and lacks some. The repertoire has under 65,000 clones, more than 85% of them found once; the top ten carry less than 5%. The CDR3 sequence is 14 residues long. Per germline, CDR1 SGDLS and CDR2 YYNGEE. Germline trimming cut 7 bases from V and 1 base from J; bases unmatched to any gene: 7. The sample originates from a study of technical replicates of blood from a few donors. The chain uses TRBV9 and TRBJ1-2; 7 bases map to TRBD1. The clonotype originates from a human donor in good health. Some clones in this sample may be carry-over from other donors' samples. The sample was PBMCs. This CDR3 reads CASDKQGNNYGYTF. The CDR3 nucleotides read TGTGCCAGCGATAAACAGGGGAATAACTATGGCTACACCTTC.